A selection of T cell receptor beta chains follows, all from one sample in a study of OX40 agonist ivuxolimab in advanced cancers. Data came from immunoSEQ multiplex PCR; TCRdb stores just in-frame clones and leaves some out. The sample includes roughly 100,000 clones, around 87% of them seen just once. Sequenced material: CD4+ or CD8+ T cells sorted from blood, taken in a trial of the OX40 agonist ivuxolimab. Source of these receptors: an adult with an advanced solid tumor such as melanoma, head and neck, liver or kidney cancer. CDR3s include the opening cysteine and the closing phenylalanine or tryptophan. The D gene is left open where the match is weak. Only some rows state a clone size, as once, few, many or a class for expanded clones.

clone_size,j_call,v_call,d_call,cdr3_aa,cdr3_nt
.,TRBJ2-4,TRBV4-3,.,CASSQDYHTLAKNIQYF,TGCGCCAGCAGCCAAGATTACCACACTTTAGCCAAAAACATTCAGTACTTC
.,TRBJ1-1,TRBV29-1,.,CSVVGGPIMNTEAFF,TGCAGCGTTGTGGGGGGGCCGATAATGAACACTGAAGCTTTCTTT
.,TRBJ2-2,TRBV29-1,.,CSVTRTIGTGELFF,TGCAGCGTTACCCGGACGATAGGCACCGGGGAGCTGTTTTTT
.,TRBJ2-2,TRBV2,.,CASNGPSGPTGELFF,TGTGCCAGCAACGGTCCCAGCGGGCCCACCGGGGAGCTGTTTTTT
once,TRBJ2-1,TRBV5-8,.,CASSFGRRGGYNEQFF,TGTGCCAGCAGCTTTGGACGGCGTGGCGGTTACAATGAGCAGTTCTTC
.,TRBJ2-7,TRBV19,.,CASSSSGQGYEQYF,TGTGCCAGTAGTAGCTCGGGGCAGGGCTACGAGCAGTACTTC
.,TRBJ2-3,TRBV5-6,TRBD2,CASSLDGGAGVTDTQYF,TGTGCCAGCAGCTTGGACGGGGGAGCGGGGGTCACAGATACGCAGTATTTT
few,TRBJ2-7,TRBV5-5,.,CASSFRAGYEQYF,TGTGCCAGCAGCTTCCGGGCGGGCTACGAGCAGTACTTC
.,TRBJ2-2,TRBV5-1,TRBD2,CASSASSGNTGELFF,TGCGCCAGCAGCGCCTCTAGCGGCAACACCGGGGAGCTGTTTTTT
once,TRBJ2-5,TRBV9,TRBD2,CASSSGLAGGPGETQYF,TGTGCCAGCAGCTCCGGACTAGCGGGGGGACCGGGAGAGACCCAGTACTTC
.,TRBJ2-7,TRBV12-1,.,CASSFGAYEQYF,TGTGCCAGCAGCTTTGGAGCGTACGAGCAGTACTTC
.,TRBJ2-7,TRBV5-8,TRBD1,CASIWTGGAGQYF,TGTGCCAGCATCTGGACAGGGGGCGCGGGGCAGTACTTC
once,TRBJ2-1,TRBV20-1,.,CSARVVNEQFF,TGCAGTGCTAGAGTAGTGAATGAGCAGTTCTTC
.,TRBJ2-2,TRBV9,TRBD1,CASSATDRATTGELFF,TGTGCCAGCAGCGCAACCGACAGGGCAACGACCGGGGAGCTGTTTTTT